This TCR beta chain originates from a study of cytomegalovirus exposure and HLA in healthy donors. For this clone: Its antigen is not identified.

Study-wide findings and caveats: Cytomegalovirus association was assigned to about 150 TCR beta chains. CMV serostatus was the only immune exposure information that was available. Presence/absence analysis assumed near-uniform sequencing depth across donors.

PCR primers comprised 60 Vbeta and 13 Jbeta primers. Using immunoSEQ multiplex PCR, the repertoire was profiled, and TCRdb retains in-frame clones only, with some absent. The table records approximately 190,000 clones, 82% of them present only once. The CDR3 sequence is 16 residues long. Trimming at V came to 4 bases and at J to 6 bases, leaving 12 bases not matched to a gene. CDR1 and CDR2 from the germline V gene are SGHRS and YFSETQ. Sequenced sample: PBMCs. This receptor was identified in a woman younger than 30 in good health and CMV-seronegative. The V call is TRBV5-1, the J call TRBJ2-1; 8 nucleotides match TRBD2. CDR3 loop: CASSRLSGNSLNEQFF. As DNA, the CDR3 is TGCGCCAGCAGCCGCCTTAGCGGGAACTCTCTCAATGAGCAGTTCTTC.